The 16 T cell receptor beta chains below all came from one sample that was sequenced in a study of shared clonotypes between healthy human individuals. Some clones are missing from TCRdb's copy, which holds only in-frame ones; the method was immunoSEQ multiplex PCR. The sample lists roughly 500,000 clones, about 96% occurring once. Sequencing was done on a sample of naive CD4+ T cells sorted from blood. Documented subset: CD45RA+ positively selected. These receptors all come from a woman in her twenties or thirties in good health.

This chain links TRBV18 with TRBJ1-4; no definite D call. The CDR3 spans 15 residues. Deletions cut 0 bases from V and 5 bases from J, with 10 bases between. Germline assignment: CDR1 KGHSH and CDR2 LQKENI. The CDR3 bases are TGTGCCAGCTCACCACCTGAAGTCCGGAATGAAAAACTGTTTTTT. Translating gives CASSPPEVRNEKLFF.

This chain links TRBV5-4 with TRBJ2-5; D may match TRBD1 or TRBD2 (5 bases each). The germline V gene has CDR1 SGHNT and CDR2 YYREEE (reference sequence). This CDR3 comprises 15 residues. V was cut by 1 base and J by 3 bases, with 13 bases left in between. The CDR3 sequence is CASSLRRDVKETQYF. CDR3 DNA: TGTGCCAGCAGCTTGCGCCGGGACGTGAAAGAGACCCAGTACTTC.

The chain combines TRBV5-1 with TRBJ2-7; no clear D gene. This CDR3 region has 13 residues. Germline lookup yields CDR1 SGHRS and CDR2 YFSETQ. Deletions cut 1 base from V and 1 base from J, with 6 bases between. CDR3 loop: CASSLYQSYEQYF. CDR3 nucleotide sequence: TGCGCCAGCAGCTTGTACCAGTCCTACGAGCAGTACTTC.

CDR3 sequence: CSVADGRETQYF. The CDR3 nucleotides read TGCAGCGTTGCGGACGGGCGGGAGACCCAGTACTTC. This chain connects TRBV29-1 to TRBJ2-5; no reliable D call. The germline gives CDR1 SQVTM, CDR2 ANQGSEA. The CDR3 extends over 12 amino acids. Trimming removed 4 bases at V and 5 bases at J, with 11 bases between. Full variable domain (remainder filled in from reference TRBV29-1 and TRBJ2-5): SAVISQKPSRDICQRGTSLTIQCQVDSQVTMMFWYRQQPGQSLTLIATANQGSEATYESGFVIDKFPISRPNLTFSTLTVSNMSPEDSSIYLCSVADGRETQYFGPGTRLLVL.

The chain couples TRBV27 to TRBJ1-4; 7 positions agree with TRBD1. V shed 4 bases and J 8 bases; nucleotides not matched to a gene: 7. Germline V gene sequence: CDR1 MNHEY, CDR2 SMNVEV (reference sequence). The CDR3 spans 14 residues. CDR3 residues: CASSYTGALEKLFF. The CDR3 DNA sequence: TGTGCCAGCAGTTATACAGGGGCCCTAGAAAAACTGTTTTTT. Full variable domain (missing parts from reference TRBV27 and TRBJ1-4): EAQVTQNPRYLITVTGKKLTVTCSQNMNHEYMSWYRQDPGLGLRQIYYSMNVEVTDKGDVPEGYKVSRKEKRNFPLILESPSPNQTSLYFCASSYTGALEKLFFGSGTQLSVL.

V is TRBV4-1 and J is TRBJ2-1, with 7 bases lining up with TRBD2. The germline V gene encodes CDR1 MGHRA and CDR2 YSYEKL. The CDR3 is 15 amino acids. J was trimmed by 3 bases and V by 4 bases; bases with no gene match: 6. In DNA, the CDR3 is TGCGCCAGCAGCCCGCTTGCGGGGGTCTACAATGAGCAGTTCTTC. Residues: CASSPLAGVYNEQFF.

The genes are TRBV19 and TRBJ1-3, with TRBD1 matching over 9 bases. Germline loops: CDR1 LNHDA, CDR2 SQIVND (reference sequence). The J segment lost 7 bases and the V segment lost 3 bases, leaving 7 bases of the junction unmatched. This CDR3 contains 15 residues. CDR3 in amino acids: CASSMPGTGRNTIYF. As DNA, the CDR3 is TGTGCCAGTAGTATGCCGGGGACAGGGCGGAACACCATATATTTT.

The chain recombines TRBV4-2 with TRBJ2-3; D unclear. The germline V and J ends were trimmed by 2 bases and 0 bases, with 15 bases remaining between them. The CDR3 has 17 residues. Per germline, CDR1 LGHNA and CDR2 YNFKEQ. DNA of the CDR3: TGTGCCAGCAGCCAATTTTTAGCCGACACTAGCACAGATACGCAGTATTTT. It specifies CASSQFLADTSTDTQYF.

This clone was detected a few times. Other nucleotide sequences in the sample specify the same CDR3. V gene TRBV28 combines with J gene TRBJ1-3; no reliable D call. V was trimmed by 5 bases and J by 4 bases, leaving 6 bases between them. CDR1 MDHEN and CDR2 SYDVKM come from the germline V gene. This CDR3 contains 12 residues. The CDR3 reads CASSTQGNTIYF. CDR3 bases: TGTGCCAGCAGTACCCAGGGAAACACCATATATTTT.

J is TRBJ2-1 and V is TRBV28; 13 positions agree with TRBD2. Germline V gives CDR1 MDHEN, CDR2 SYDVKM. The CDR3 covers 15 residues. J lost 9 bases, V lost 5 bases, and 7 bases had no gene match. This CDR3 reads CASSLGTSGIGEQFF. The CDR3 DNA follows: TGTGCCAGCAGTCTCGGGACTAGCGGGATAGGTGAGCAGTTCTTC.

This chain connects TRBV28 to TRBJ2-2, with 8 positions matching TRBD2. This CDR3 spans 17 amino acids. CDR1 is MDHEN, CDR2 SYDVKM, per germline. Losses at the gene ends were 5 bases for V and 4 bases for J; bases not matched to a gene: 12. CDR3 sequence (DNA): TGTGCCAGCAGTCCCGGGGGGGTAGCGGGATCCACCGGGGAGCTGTTTTTT. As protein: CASSPGGVAGSTGELFF.

CDR3 DNA sequence: TGTGCCAGCAGCAAAAGGACTAGCGGGACGGACGAGCAGTACTTC. Amino acid sequence: CASSKRTSGTDEQYF. The chain couples TRBV11-2 to TRBJ2-7; 12 nucleotides align to TRBD2. This CDR3 comprises 15 residues. CDR1 SGHAT and CDR2 FQNNGV come from the germline V gene. J gave up 5 bases and V 5 bases, and 7 bases lay outside the gene matches. Full variable domain (remainder filled in from reference TRBV11-2 and TRBJ2-7): EAGVAQSPRYKIIEKRQSVAFWCNPISGHATLYWYQQILGQGPKLLIQFQNNGVVDDSQLPKDRFSAERLKGVDSTLKIQPAKLEDSAVYLCASSKRTSGTDEQYFGPGTRLTVT.

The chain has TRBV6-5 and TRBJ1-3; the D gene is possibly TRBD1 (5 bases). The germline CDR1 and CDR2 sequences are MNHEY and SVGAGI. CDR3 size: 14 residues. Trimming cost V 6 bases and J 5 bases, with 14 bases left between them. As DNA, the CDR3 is TGTGCCAGCAGCCTCAGGGCCACGCGAAACACCATATATTTT. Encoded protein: CASSLRATRNTIYF.

The CDR3 DNA reads as TGTGCCAGTAGTACGGATCCCCTCCGACCGGGGCCTGGGGGCTACACCTTC. This gives the protein CASSTDPLRPGPGGYTF. J is TRBJ1-2 and V is TRBV19; the D gene is possibly TRBD1 (5 bases). The CDR3 contains 17 residues. Germline CDR1 LNHDA, CDR2 SQIVND (reference sequence). The ends were cut back, 4 bases at V and 8 bases at J, with 26 bases in the middle.

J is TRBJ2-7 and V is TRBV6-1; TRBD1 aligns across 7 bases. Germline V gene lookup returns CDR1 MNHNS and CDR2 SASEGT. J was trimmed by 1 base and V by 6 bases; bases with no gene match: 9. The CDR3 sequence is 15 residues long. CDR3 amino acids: CASRKEQGRSYEQYF. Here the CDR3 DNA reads TGTGCCAGCAGAAAAGAACAGGGGCGATCCTACGAGCAGTACTTC.

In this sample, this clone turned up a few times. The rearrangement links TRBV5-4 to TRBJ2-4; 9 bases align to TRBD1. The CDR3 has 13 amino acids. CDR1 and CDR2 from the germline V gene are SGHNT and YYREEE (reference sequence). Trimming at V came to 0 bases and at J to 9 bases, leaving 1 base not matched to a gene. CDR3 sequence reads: CASSLGQGVIQYF. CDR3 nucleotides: TGTGCCAGCAGCTTGGGACAGGGGGTCATTCAGTACTTC.